A selection of T cell receptor beta chains follows, all from one sample in a study of CD8+ T cells in alopecia areata. Assay used: immunoSEQ multiplex PCR; TCRdb lists only in-frame clones, some missing. The sample lists 200,000 or so clones; roughly 50% were seen once. The source material was CD4+ T cells sorted from blood, sampled at week 24, from a patient treated with tofacitinib. These receptor sequences come from a human donor with alopecia areata. The CDR3 runs from the conserved cysteine through the conserved F or W. D genes are given only for firm matches. Expanded clones get a size class; other rows say once, few or many, or leave the size out.

J: TRBJ2-1
size: once
D: TRBD2
V: TRBV4-1
DNA: TGCGTCAGCAGCCAAGATCCGGGGACTAGAATCCATGAGCAGTTCTTC
CDR3: CVSSQDPGTRIHEQFF

J: TRBJ2-6
size: few
D: TRBD1
V: TRBV4-1
DNA: TGCGCCAGCAGCCACCGGGACAGGAGGATTTCTGGGGCCAACGTCCTGACTTTC
CDR3: CASSHRDRRISGANVLTF

J: TRBJ2-5
size: NA
D: NA
V: TRBV25-1
DNA: TGTGCCAGCAGTGACCCGAATGAAGAGACCCAGTACTTC
CDR3: CASSDPNEETQYF

J: TRBJ1-2
size: NA
D: NA
V: TRBV27
DNA: TGTGCCAGCAGTTTTGGCGACGGGGTTTCCGGCTACACCTTC
CDR3: CASSFGDGVSGYTF

J: TRBJ2-5
size: few
D: NA
V: TRBV2
DNA: TGTGCCAGCAGTGATCCTCCTCCCGGGACCCAGTACTTC
CDR3: CASSDPPPGTQYF

J: TRBJ2-7
size: few
D: TRBD1
V: TRBV29-1
DNA: TGCAGCGCCGGGACAGGGGGGTACGAGCAGTACTTC
CDR3: CSAGTGGYEQYF

J: TRBJ2-5
size: NA
D: NA
V: TRBV25-1
DNA: TGTGCCAGCAGTCCCTTCCAGGTGTTCGGGGAGACCCAGTACTTC
CDR3: CASSPFQVFGETQYF

J: TRBJ1-1
size: few
D: NA
V: TRBV7-2
DNA: TGTGCCAGCAGCTTAGTTTCACGGGAGAACACTGAAGCTTTCTTT
CDR3: CASSLVSRENTEAFF

J: TRBJ2-7
size: NA
D: NA
V: TRBV9
DNA: TGTGCCAGCAGCGTAGATGGAGGATTCACCTACGAGCAGTACTTC
CDR3: CASSVDGGFTYEQYF

J: TRBJ2-2
size: NA
D: NA
V: TRBV6-5
DNA: TGTGCCAGCAGGGGTATCGACGGAAACACCGGGGAGCTGTTTTTT
CDR3: CASRGIDGNTGELFF

J: TRBJ1-5
size: NA
D: NA
V: TRBV2
DNA: TGTGCCAGCAGTGAAAGGGGTTATAGCAATCAGCCCCAGCATTTT
CDR3: CASSERGYSNQPQHF

J: TRBJ2-5
size: NA
D: TRBD2
V: TRBV5-1
DNA: TGCGCCAGCAGTTTAGCGGGGGGAGAAGAGACCCAGTACTTC
CDR3: CASSLAGGEETQYF

J: TRBJ1-4
size: NA
D: TRBD1
V: TRBV6-5
DNA: TGTGCCAGCAGTCCTACTTCCAGGGGGAAGCGGTTTTTT
CDR3: CASSPTSRGKRFF

J: TRBJ2-3
size: once
D: TRBD2
V: TRBV29-1
DNA: TGCAGCGTTGATGAGGCGCGGGGGGTGGCAGATACGCAGTATTTT
CDR3: CSVDEARGVADTQYF

J: TRBJ1-1
size: NA
D: NA
V: TRBV28
DNA: TGTGCCAGCAGTTTACCCGACAGGTTAGCTTTCTTT
CDR3: CASSLPDRLAFF

J: TRBJ2-2
size: NA
D: NA
V: TRBV6-6
DNA: TGTGCCCTCAAGGAGGCAGCCACCGGGGAGCTGTTTTTT
CDR3: CALKEAATGELFF

J: TRBJ1-6
size: NA
D: NA
V: TRBV5-1
DNA: TGCGCCAGCAGCTTGACCGCGGACTATAATTCACCCCTCCACTTT
CDR3: CASSLTADYNSPLHF

J: TRBJ1-2
size: few
D: NA
V: TRBV9
DNA: TGTGCCAGCAGCGGATCAGGACAGAAAGACCTCTATGGCTACACCTTC
CDR3: CASSGSGQKDLYGYTF

J: TRBJ2-3
size: few
D: NA
V: TRBV7-2
DNA: TGTGCCAGCAGCTTTGAGAAGGATACGCAGTATTTT
CDR3: CASSFEKDTQYF

J: TRBJ2-1
size: NA
D: TRBD1
V: TRBV15
DNA: TGTGCCACCAGCAGAGGATCCCAGGGGGCAAGTGAGCAGTTCTTC
CDR3: CATSRGSQGASEQFF

J: TRBJ2-7
size: NA
D: TRBD1
V: TRBV5-1
DNA: TGCGCCAGCAGCTTGGAGGGGACAGGCCCCTACGAGCAGTACTTC
CDR3: CASSLEGTGPYEQYF

J: TRBJ2-1
size: NA
D: TRBD1
V: TRBV4-2
DNA: TGTGCCAGCAGCCAAGGGGACAGGGTCAATGAGCAGTTCTTC
CDR3: CASSQGDRVNEQFF

J: TRBJ1-2
size: NA
D: NA
V: TRBV29-1
DNA: TGCAGCGCGGGACGGTCGCAGGGATCATCGGGCTACACCTTC
CDR3: CSAGRSQGSSGYTF

J: TRBJ1-5
size: NA
D: NA
V: TRBV2
DNA: TGTGCCAGCAGTGAGGACAGCCATCAGCCCCAGCATTTT
CDR3: CASSEDSHQPQHF

J: TRBJ2-3
size: NA
D: NA
V: TRBV19
DNA: TGTGCCAGTAAGCGACTTTTTTCCACAGATACGCAGTATTTT
CDR3: CASKRLFSTDTQYF

J: TRBJ1-1
size: NA
D: TRBD1
V: TRBV18
DNA: TGTGCCAGCTCCGACAGGGAGGCGGAGGACACTGAAGCTTTCTTT
CDR3: CASSDREAEDTEAFF

J: TRBJ2-7
size: NA
D: TRBD1
V: TRBV27
DNA: TGTGCCAGCAGTTTATCTTCCGGGGGACAGGGGGACTACGAGCAGTACTTC
CDR3: CASSLSSGGQGDYEQYF

J: TRBJ1-2
size: NA
D: TRBD1
V: TRBV25-1
DNA: TGTGCCAGCAGTGACAGGGGGCGCGGCTATGGCTACACCTTC
CDR3: CASSDRGRGYGYTF

J: TRBJ2-1
size: NA
D: NA
V: TRBV11-2
DNA: TGTGCCAGCAGCGGGCTGTCGGGTCCTTACAATGAGCAGTTCTTC
CDR3: CASSGLSGPYNEQFF

J: TRBJ1-1
size: few
D: NA
V: TRBV6-6
DNA: TGTGCCAGCCTCCGGGGGCGAGGGGGCACTGAAGCTTTCTTT
CDR3: CASLRGRGGTEAFF

J: TRBJ2-2
size: few
D: TRBD1
V: TRBV27
DNA: TGTGCCAGCAGTTACCGGGACAGGGGCAACACCGGGGAGCTGTTTTTT
CDR3: CASSYRDRGNTGELFF

J: TRBJ1-2
size: NA
D: NA
V: TRBV5-1
DNA: TGCGCCAGCAGCTTGGATTCCGCTTACTATGGCTACACCTTC
CDR3: CASSLDSAYYGYTF

J: TRBJ2-7
size: many
D: NA
V: TRBV7-2
DNA: TGTGCCAGCAGCTCGCTCTACGAGCAGTACTTC
CDR3: CASSSLYEQYF

J: TRBJ1-5
size: NA
D: NA
V: TRBV5-6
DNA: TGTGCCAGCAGCTTGTCGGCCCGCAATCAGCCCCAGCATTTT
CDR3: CASSLSARNQPQHF

J: TRBJ1-2
size: NA
D: TRBD1
V: TRBV27
DNA: TGTGCCAGCAGTTCCCCGGGACAGGTGTTTGGCTACACCTTC
CDR3: CASSSPGQVFGYTF

J: TRBJ1-1
size: NA
D: NA
V: TRBV7-2
DNA: TGTGCCAGCAGCCCCCCGGGCAGACAGAACACTGAAGCTTTCTTT
CDR3: CASSPPGRQNTEAFF

J: TRBJ1-2
size: NA
D: NA
V: TRBV9
DNA: TGTGCCAGCAGCGTAACAGGGAGCGATGGCTACACCTTC
CDR3: CASSVTGSDGYTF

J: TRBJ1-4
size: few
D: NA
V: TRBV29-1
DNA: TGCAGCGTTTCAGGGAGACCAGCAACTAATGAAAAACTGTTTTTT
CDR3: CSVSGRPATNEKLFF